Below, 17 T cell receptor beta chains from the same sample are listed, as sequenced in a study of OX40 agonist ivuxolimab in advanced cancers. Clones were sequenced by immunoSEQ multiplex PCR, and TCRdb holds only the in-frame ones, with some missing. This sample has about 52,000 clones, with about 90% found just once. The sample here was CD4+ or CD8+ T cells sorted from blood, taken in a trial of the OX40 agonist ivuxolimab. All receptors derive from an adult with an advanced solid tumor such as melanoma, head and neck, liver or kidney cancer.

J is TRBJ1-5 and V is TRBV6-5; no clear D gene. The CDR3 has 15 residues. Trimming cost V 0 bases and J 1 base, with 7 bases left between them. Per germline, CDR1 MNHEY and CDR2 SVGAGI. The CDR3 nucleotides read TGTGCCAGCAGTTACTCGGGGAGGAGCAATCAGCCCCAGCATTTT. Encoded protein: CASSYSGRSNQPQHF.

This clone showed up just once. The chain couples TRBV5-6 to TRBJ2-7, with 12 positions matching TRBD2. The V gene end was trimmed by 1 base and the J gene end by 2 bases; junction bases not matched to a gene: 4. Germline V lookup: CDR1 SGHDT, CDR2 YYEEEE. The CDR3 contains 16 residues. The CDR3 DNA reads TGTGCCAGCAGCTTGCTAGCTAGCGGGGGGGCCTACGAGCAGTACTTC. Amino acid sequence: CASSLLASGGAYEQYF.

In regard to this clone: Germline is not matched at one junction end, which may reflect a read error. CDR3 sequence: CASSHDVQTYEQYF. The CDR3, as DNA: TGTGCCAGCAGTCATGATGTTCAGACCTACGAGCAGTACTTC. This chain uses TRBV10-3 with TRBJ2-7; no firm D call. CDR3 size: 14 residues. CDR1 and CDR2 (germline): ENHRY, SYGVKD.

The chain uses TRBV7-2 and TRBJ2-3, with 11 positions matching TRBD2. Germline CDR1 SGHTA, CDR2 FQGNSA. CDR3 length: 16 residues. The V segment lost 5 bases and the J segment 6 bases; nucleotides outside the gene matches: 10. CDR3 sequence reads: CASSPLAGGSLDTQYF. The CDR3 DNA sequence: TGTGCCAGCAGCCCGCTAGCGGGGGGATCATTGGATACGCAGTATTTT.

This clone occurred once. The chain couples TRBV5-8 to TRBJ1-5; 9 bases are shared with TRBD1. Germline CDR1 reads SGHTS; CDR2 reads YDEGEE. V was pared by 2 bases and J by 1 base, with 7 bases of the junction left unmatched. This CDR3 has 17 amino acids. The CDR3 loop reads CASSFGWDRVSNQPQHF. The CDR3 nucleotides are TGTGCCAGCAGCTTTGGCTGGGACAGGGTGAGCAATCAGCCCCAGCATTTT.

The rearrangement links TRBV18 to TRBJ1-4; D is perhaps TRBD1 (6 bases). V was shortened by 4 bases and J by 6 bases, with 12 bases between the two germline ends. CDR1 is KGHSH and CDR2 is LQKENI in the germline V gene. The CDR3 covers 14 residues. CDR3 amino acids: CASSQQGSDEKLFF. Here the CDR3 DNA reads TGTGCCAGCTCACAACAGGGTAGCGATGAAAAACTGTTTTTT.

The CDR3 region has the DNA TGTGCCAGCCGGATGGGACAGGGGGGGACTGAAGCTTTCTTT. The encoded protein is CASRMGQGGTEAFF. This chain connects TRBV27 to TRBJ1-1; TRBD1 aligns across 11 bases. V shed 8 bases and J 5 bases; nucleotides not matched to a gene: 7. The CDR3 is made up of 14 amino acids. Per germline, CDR1 MNHEY and CDR2 SMNVEV (reference sequence).

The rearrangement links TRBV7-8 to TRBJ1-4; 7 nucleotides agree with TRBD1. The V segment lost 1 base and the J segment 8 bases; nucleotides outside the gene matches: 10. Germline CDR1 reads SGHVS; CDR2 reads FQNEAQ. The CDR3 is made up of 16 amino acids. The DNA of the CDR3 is TGTGCCAGCAGCTTAGGATTGGCAGGGGGTGGGGAAAAACTGTTTTTT. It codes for CASSLGLAGGGEKLFF.

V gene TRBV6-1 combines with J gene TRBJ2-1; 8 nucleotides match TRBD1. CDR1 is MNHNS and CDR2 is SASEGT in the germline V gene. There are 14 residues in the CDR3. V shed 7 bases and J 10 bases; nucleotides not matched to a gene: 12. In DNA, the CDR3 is TGTGCCAGCACGGGACAGGCCCTGGGTGGGGAGCAGTTCTTC. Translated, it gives CASTGQALGGEQFF.

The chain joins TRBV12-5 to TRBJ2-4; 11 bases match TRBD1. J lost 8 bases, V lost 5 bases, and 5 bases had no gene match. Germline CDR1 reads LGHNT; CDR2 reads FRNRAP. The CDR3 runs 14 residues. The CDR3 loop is CASGRTGGVDIQYF. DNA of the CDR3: TGTGCTAGTGGTCGGACAGGGGGCGTGGACATTCAGTACTTC.

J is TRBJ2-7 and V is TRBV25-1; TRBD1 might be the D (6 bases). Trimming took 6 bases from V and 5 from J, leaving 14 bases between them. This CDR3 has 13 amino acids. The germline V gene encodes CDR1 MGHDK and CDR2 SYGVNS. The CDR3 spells CASRVQGHHEQYF. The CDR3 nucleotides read TGTGCCAGCAGGGTTCAGGGGCACCACGAGCAGTACTTC.

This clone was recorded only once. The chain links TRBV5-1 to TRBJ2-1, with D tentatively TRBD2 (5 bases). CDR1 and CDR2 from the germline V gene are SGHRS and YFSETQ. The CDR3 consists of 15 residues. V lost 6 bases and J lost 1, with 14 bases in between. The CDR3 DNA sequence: TGCGCCAGCAATGAGAGTCCGGGGTCCTACAATGAGCAGTTCTTC. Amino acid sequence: CASNESPGSYNEQFF.

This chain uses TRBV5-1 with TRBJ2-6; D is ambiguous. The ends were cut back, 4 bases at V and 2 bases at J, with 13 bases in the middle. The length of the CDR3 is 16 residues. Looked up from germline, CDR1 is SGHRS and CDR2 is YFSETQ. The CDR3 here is CASSTALTPGANVLTF. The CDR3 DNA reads TGCGCCAGCAGCACCGCGCTGACACCTGGGGCCAACGTCCTGACTTTC.

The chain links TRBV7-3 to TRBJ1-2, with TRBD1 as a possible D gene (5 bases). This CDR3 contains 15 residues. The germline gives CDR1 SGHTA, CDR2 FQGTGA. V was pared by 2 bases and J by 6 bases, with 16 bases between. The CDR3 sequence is CASSLSGQGTDGYTF. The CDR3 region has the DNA TGTGCCAGCAGCTTATCCGGCCAGGGTACAGATGGCTACACCTTC.

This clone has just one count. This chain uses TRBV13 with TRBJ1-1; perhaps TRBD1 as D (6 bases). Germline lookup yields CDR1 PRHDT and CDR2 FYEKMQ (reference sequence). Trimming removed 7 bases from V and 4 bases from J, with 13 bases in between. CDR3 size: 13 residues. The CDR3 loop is CASIRRGVTEAFF. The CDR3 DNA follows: TGTGCCAGCATCCGAAGGGGGGTCACTGAAGCTTTCTTT.

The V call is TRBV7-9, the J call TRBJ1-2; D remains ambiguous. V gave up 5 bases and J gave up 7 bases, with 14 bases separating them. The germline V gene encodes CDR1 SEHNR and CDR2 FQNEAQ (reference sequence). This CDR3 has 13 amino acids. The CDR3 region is CASSPTVVGGYTF. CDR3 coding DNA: TGTGCCAGCAGCCCAACAGTTGTCGGTGGCTACACCTTC.

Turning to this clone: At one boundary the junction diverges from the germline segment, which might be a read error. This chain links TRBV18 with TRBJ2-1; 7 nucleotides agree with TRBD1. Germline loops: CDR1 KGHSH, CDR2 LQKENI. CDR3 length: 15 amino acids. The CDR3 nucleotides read TGTGCCAGCTTACCACCAGGGGGATCCTACAATGAGCAGTTCTTC. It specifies CASLPPGGSYNEQFF.